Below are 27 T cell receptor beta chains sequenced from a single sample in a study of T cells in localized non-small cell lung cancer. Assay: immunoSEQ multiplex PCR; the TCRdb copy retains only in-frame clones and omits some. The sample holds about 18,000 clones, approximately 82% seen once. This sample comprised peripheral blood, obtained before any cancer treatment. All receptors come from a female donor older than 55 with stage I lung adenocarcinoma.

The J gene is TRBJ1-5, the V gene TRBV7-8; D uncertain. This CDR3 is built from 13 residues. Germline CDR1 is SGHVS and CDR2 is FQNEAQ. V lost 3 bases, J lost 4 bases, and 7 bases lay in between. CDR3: CASSFSWNQPQHF. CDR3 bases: TGTGCCAGCAGCTTCTCCTGGAATCAGCCCCAGCATTTT.

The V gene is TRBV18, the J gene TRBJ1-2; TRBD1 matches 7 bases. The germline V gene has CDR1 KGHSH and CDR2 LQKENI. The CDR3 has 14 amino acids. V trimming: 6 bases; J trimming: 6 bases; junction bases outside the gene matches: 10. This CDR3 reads CASSGQDSPNGYTF. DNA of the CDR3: TGTGCCAGCTCCGGACAGGATTCGCCAAATGGCTACACCTTC.

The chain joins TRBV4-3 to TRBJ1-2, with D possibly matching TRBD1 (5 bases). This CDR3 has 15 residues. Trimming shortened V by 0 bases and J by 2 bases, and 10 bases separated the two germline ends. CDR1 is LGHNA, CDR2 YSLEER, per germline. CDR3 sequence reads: CASSQDRVRNYGYTF. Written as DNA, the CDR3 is TGCGCCAGCAGCCAAGACAGGGTAAGAAACTATGGCTACACCTTC.

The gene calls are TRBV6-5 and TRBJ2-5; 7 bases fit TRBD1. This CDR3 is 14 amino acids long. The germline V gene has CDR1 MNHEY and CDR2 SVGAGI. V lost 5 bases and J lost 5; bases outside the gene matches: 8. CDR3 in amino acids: CASSPQTGWETQYF. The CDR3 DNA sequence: TGTGCCAGCAGTCCCCAGACAGGGTGGGAGACCCAGTACTTC.

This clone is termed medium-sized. The CDR3 loop reads CASSETGNTEAFF. The CDR3 region has the DNA TGTGCCAGCAGCGAGACAGGGAACACTGAAGCTTTCTTT. The J gene is TRBJ1-1, the V gene TRBV2; D possibly corresponds to TRBD1 (6 bases). The germline gives CDR1 SNHLY, CDR2 FYNNEI. The CDR3 extends over 13 amino acids. The V end was cut by 6 bases, the J end by 1 base, with 9 bases between.

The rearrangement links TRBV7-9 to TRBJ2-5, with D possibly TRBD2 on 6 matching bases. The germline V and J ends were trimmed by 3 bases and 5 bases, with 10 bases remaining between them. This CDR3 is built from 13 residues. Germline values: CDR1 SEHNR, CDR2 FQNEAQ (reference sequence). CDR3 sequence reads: CASSLWGEETQYF. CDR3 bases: TGTGCCAGCAGCTTGTGGGGGGAGGAGACCCAGTACTTC.

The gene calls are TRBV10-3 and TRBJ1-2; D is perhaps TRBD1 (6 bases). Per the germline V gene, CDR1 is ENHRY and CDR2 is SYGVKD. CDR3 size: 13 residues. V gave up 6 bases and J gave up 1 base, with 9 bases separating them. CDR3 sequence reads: CAIREDSNYGYTF. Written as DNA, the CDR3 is TGTGCCATCAGAGAGGACAGTAACTATGGCTACACCTTC.

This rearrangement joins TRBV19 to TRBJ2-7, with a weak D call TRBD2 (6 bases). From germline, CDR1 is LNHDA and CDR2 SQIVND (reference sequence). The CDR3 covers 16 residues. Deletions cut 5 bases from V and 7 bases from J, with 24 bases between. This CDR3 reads CASSPSLSRGTWEQYF. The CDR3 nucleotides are TGTGCCAGTAGTCCCAGCCTAAGTCGCGGGACGTGGGAGCAGTACTTC.

CDR3 in DNA: TGTGCCAGCTCACCACCCGGACTAGCGGGGGGATCAGCGGGGTACGAGCAGTACTTC. It encodes CASSPPGLAGGSAGYEQYF. The chain carries TRBV18 and TRBJ2-7, with 14 bases that match TRBD2. The germline CDR1 and CDR2 sequences are KGHSH and LQKENI. The CDR3 totals 19 residues. Trimming took 0 bases from V and 4 from J; bases not matched to a gene: 11.

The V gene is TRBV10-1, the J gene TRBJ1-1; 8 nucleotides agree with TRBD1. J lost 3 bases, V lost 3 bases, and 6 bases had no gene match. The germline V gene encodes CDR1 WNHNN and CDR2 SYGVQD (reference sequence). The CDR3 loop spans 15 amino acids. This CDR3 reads CASSDHRGSDTEAFF. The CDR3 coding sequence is TGCGCCAGCAGTGACCACAGGGGGTCCGACACTGAAGCTTTCTTT.

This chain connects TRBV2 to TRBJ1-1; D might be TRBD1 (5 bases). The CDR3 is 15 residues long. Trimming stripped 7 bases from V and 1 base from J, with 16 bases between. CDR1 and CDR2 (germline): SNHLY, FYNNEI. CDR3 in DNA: TGTGCCAGCACCGTCAGGGTCGAAGCGAACACTGAAGCTTTCTTT. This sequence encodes CASTVRVEANTEAFF.

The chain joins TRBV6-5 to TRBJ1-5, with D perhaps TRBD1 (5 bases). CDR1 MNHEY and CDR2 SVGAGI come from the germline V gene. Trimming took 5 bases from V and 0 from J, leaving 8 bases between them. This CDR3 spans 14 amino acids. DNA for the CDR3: TGTGCCAGCAGTCGACAGAGTAGCAATCAGCCCCAGCATTTT. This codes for CASSRQSSNQPQHF.

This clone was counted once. The DNA for the CDR3 is TGTGCCAGCAGGAAAACGGGGTCTCTATGGGGCTACACCTTC. Protein product: CASRKTGSLWGYTF. The chain employs TRBV27 and TRBJ1-2; D not certain. Trimming pared 6 bases from V and 8 bases from J, leaving 19 bases between. CDR1 is MNHEY, CDR2 SMNVEV, per germline (reference sequence). This CDR3 has 14 amino acids.

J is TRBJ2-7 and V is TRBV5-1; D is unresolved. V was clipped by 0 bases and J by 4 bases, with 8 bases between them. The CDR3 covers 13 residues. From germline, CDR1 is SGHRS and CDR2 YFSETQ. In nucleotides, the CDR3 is TGCGCCAGCAGCTTGGAGGCTTCGTACGAGCAGTACTTC. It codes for CASSLEASYEQYF.

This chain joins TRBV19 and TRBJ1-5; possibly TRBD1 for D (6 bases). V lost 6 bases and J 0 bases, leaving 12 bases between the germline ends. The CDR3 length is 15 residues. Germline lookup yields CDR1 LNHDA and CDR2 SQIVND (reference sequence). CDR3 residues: CASSLDSYSNQPQHF. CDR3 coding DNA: TGTGCCAGTAGCTTGGACAGCTATAGCAATCAGCCCCAGCATTTT.

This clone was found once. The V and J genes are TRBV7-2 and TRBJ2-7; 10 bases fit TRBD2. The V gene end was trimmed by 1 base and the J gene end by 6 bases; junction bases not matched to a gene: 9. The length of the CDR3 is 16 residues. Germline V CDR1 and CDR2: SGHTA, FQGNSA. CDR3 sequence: CASSLVSAGGPSEQYF. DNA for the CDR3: TGTGCCAGCAGCTTAGTCTCAGCGGGGGGGCCTAGCGAGCAGTACTTC.

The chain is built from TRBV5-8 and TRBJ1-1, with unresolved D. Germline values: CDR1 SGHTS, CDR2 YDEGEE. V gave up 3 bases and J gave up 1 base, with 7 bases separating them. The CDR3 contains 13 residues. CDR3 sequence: CASSSRPNTEAFF. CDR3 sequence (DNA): TGTGCCAGCAGCTCCCGACCGAACACTGAAGCTTTCTTT.

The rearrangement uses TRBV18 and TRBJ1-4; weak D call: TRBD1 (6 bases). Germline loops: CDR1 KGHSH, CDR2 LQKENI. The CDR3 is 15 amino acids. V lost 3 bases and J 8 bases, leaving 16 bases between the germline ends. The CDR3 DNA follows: TGTGCCAGCTCACCCCTACGGGGGGCAGGGGAAAAACTGTTTTTT. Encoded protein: CASSPLRGAGEKLFF.

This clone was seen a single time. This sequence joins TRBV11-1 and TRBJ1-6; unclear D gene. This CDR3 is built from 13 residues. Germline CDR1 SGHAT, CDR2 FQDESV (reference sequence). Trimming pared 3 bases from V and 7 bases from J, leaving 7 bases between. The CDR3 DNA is TGTGCCAGCAGCTTCTTGCACAATTCACCCCTCCACTTT. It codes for CASSFLHNSPLHF.

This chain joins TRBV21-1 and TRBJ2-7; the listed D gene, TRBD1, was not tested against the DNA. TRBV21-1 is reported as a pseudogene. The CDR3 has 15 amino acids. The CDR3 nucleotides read TGTGCCAGCACACATCCAGGGGCAGGGCCCTACGAGCAGTACTTC. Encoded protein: CASTHPGAGPYEQYF.

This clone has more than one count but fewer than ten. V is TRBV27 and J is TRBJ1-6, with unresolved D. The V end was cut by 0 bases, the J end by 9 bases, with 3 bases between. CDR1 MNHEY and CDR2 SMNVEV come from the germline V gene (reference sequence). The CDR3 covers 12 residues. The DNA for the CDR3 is TGTGCCAGCAGTTTATCGAGTTCACCCCTCCACTTT. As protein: CASSLSSSPLHF.

The CDR3 region is CASSQGGHLSTDTQYF. In DNA, the CDR3 is TGTGCCAGCAGTCAAGGGGGACATCTGAGCACAGATACGCAGTATTTT. V usage is TRBV6-1 and J usage is TRBJ2-3; D might be TRBD1 (6 bases). CDR1 is MNHNS, CDR2 SASEGT, per germline. The CDR3 is 16 residues long. The germline V and J ends were trimmed by 5 bases and 0 bases, with 15 bases remaining between them.

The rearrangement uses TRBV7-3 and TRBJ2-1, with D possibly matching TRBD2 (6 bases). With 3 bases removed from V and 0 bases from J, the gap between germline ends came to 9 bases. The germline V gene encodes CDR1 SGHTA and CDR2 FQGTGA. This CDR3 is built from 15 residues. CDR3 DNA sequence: TGTGCCAGCAGCTTGGGGGGAGTCTCCTACAATGAGCAGTTCTTC. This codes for CASSLGGVSYNEQFF.

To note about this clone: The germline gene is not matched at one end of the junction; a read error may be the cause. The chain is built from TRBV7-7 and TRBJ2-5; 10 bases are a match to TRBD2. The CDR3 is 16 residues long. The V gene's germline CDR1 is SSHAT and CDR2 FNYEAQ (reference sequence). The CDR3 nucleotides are TGTGCTAGCAGCCCCGGGTTGCAGCGGGGGGGCGGGGACCAGTACTTC. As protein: CASSPGLQRGGGDQYF.

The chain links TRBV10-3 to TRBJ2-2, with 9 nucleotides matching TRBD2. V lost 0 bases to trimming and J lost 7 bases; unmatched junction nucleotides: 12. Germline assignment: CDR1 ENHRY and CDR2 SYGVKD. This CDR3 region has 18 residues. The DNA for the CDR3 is TGTGCCATCAGTGAGTCTAGCGGGGGCCCCGTTAACGGCGGGGAGCTGTTTTTT. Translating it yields CAISESSGGPVNGGELFF.

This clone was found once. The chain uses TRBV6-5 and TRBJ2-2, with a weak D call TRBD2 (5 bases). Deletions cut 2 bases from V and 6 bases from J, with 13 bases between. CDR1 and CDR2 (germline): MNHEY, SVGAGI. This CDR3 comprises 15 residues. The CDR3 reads CASSYLGSLAGELFF. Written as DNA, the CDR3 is TGTGCCAGCAGTTACCTAGGGAGCTTGGCCGGGGAGCTGTTTTTT.

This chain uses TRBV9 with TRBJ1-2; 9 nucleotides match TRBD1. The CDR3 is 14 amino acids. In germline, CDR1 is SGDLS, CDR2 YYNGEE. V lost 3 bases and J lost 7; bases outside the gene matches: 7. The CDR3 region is CASSAWGTGSGYTF. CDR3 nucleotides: TGTGCCAGCAGCGCGTGGGGGACAGGGTCTGGCTACACCTTC.